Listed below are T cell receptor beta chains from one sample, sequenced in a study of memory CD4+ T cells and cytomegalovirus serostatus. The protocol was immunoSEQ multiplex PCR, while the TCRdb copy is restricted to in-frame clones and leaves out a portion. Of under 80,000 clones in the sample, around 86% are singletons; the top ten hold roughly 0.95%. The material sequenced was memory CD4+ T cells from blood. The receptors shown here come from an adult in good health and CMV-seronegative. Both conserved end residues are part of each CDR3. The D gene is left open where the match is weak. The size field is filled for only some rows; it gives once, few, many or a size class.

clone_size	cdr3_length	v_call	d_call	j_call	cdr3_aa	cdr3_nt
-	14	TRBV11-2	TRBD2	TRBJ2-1	CASSLSGGSHEQFF	TGTGCCAGCAGCTTATCCGGCGGGAGCCATGAGCAGTTCTTC
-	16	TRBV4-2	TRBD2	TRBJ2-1	CASSQDLSGTFNEQFF	TGTGCCAGCAGCCAAGATCTAAGCGGGACTTTTAATGAGCAGTTCTTC
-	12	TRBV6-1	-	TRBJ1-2	CASSEVGQGYTF	TGTGCCAGCAGTGAAGTGGGACAAGGCTACACCTTC
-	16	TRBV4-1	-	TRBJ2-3	CASSQGNGRSTDTQYF	TGCGCCAGCAGCCAAGGTAACGGGAGAAGCACAGATACGCAGTATTTT
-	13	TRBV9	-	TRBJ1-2	CASSPPRAGGYTF	TGTGCCAGCAGCCCCCCGAGGGCGGGGGGCTACACCTTC
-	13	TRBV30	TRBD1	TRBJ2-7	CAWSGPTGTEQYF	TGTGCCTGGAGTGGCCCGACAGGGACCGAGCAGTACTTC
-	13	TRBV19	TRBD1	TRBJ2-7	CASKQTGGYEQYF	TGTGCCAGTAAGCAAACAGGGGGATACGAGCAGTACTTC
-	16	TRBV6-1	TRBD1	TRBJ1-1	CASREYGAGGNTEAFF	TGTGCCAGCAGGGAATACGGCGCAGGGGGTAACACTGAAGCTTTCTTT
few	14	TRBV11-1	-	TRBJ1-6	CASSLEGGDSPLHF	TGTGCCAGCAGCTTAGAAGGGGGAGACTCACCCCTCCACTTT
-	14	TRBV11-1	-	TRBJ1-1	CASSPRTVNTEAFF	TGTGCCAGCAGCCCAAGGACAGTGAACACTGAAGCTTTCTTT
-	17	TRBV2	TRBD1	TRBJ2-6	CASQPGTGSSGANVLTF	TGTGCCAGTCAACCGGGGACAGGGAGTTCTGGGGCCAACGTCCTGACTTTC